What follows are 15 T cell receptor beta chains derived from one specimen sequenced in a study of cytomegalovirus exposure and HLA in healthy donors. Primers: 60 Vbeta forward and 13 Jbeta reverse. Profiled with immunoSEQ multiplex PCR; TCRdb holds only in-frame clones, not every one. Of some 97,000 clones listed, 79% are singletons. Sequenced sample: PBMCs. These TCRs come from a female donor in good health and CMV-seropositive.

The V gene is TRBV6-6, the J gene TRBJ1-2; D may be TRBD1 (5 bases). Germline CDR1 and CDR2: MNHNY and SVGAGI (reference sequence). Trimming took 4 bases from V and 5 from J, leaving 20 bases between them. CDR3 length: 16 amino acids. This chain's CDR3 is CASSFSGLPGSYGYTF. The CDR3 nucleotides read TGTGCCAGCAGTTTCTCGGGACTCCCGGGGTCTTATGGCTACACCTTC.

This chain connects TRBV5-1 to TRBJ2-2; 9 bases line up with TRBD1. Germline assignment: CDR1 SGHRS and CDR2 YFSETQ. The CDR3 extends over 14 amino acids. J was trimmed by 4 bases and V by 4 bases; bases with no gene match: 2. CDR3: CASSPDRGTGELFF. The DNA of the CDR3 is TGCGCCAGCAGCCCGGACAGGGGCACCGGGGAGCTGTTTTTT.

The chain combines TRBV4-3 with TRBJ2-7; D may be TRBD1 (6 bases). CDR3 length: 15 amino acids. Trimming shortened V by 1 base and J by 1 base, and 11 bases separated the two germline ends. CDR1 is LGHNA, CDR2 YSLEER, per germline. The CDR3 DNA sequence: TGCGCCAGCAGCCAAGTTACCGGACAGTCCTACGAGCAGTACTTC. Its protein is CASSQVTGQSYEQYF.

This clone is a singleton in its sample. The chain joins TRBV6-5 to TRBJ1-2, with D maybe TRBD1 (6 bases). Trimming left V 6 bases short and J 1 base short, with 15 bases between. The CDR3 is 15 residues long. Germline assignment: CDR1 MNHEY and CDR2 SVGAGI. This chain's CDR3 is CASRPTGDNNYGYTF. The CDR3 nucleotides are TGTGCCAGCAGACCGACAGGCGACAATAACTATGGCTACACCTTC.

The CDR3: CASRGSGQGNYGYTF. The CDR3 DNA is TGTGCCAGCAGGGGATCGGGACAGGGAAACTATGGCTACACCTTC. The chain carries TRBV27 and TRBJ1-2; TRBD1 aligns across 9 bases. From germline, CDR1 is MNHEY and CDR2 SMNVEV (reference sequence). V was clipped by 6 bases and J by 2 bases; unmatched bases: 7. This CDR3 region has 15 residues.

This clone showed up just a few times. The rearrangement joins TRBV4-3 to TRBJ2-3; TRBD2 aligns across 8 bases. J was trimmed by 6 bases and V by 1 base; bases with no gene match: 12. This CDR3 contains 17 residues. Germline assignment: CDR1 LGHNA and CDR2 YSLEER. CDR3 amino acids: CASSQAVAGGPGDTQYF. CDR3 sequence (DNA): TGCGCCAGCAGCCAAGCGGTGGCGGGGGGCCCGGGGGATACGCAGTATTTT.

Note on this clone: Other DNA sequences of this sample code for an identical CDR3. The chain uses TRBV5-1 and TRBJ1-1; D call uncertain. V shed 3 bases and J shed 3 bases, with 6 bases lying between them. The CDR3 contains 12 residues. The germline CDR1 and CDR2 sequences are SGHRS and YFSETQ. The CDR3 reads CASSSGYTEAFF. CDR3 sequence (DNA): TGCGCCAGCAGCTCCGGGTACACTGAAGCTTTCTTT.

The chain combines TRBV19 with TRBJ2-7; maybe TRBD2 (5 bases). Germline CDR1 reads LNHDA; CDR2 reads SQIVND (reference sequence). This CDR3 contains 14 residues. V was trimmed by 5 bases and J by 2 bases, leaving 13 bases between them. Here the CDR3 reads CASSPGRGAYEQYF. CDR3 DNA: TGTGCCAGTAGTCCCGGACGGGGAGCCTACGAGCAGTACTTC. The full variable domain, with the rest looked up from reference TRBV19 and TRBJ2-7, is DGGITQSPKYLFRKEGQNVTLSCEQNLNHDAMYWYRQDPGQGLRLIYYSQIVNDFQKGDIAEGYSVSREKKESFPLTVTSAQKNPTAFYLCASSPGRGAYEQYFGPGTRLTVT.

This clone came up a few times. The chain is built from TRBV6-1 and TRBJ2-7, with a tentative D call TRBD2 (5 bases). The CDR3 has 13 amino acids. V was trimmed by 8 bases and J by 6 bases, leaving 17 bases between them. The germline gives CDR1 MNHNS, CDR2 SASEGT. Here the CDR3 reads CASREWEFFEQYF. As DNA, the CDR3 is TGTGCCAGCCGAGAGTGGGAGTTTTTCGAGCAGTACTTC.

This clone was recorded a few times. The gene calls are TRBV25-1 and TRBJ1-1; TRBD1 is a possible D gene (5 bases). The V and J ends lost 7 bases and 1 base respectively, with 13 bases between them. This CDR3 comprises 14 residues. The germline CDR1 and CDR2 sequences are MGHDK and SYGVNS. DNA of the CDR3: TGTGCCAGCACGGTTGGGGCCAGGAACACTGAAGCTTTCTTT. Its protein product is CASTVGARNTEAFF.

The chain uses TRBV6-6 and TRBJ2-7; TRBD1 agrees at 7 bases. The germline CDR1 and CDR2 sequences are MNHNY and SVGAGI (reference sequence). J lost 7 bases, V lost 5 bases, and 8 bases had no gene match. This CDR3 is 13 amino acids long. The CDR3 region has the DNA TGTGCCAGCAGTAACAGGACAGGACGGGAGCAGTACTTC. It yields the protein CASSNRTGREQYF.

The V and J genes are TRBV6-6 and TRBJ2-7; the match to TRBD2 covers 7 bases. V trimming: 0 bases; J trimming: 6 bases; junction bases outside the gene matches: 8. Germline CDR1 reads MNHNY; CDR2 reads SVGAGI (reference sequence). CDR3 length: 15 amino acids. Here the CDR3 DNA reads TGTGCCAGCAGTTACTCCGGCGGGGGATTAGGCGAGCAGTACTTC. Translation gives CASSYSGGGLGEQYF.

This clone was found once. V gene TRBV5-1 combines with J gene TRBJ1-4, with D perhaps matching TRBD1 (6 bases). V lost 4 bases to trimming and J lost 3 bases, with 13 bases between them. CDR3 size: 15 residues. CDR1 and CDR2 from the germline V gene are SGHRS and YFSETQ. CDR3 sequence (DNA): TGCGCCAGCAGCACAGACAGGTCGGCTAATGAAAAACTGTTTTTT. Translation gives CASSTDRSANEKLFF.

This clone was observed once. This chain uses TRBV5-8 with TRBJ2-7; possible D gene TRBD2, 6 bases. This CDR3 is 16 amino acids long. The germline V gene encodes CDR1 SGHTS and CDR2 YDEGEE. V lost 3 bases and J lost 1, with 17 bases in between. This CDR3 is CASSWTGTHTSYEQYF. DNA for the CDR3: TGTGCCAGCAGCTGGACCGGGACTCATACATCCTACGAGCAGTACTTC.

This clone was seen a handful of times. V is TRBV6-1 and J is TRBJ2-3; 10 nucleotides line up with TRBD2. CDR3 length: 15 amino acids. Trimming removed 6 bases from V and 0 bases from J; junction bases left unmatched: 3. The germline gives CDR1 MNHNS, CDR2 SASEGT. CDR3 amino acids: CASRLAGSSTDTQYF. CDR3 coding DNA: TGTGCCAGCAGACTAGCGGGATCCAGCACAGATACGCAGTATTTT.